The rows below give T cell receptor beta chains drawn from one sample of a study of vaccination effects on CD4 cells after COVID-19. Sequenced by immunoSEQ multiplex PCR; TCRdb stores in-frame clones only, minus some. The table has around 81,000 clones, 60% to 80% seen once; the top ten hold 1.1%. For these receptors, no antigen is known. The sequencing used CD4+ T cells from PBMCs cultured with HCoV-OC43 spike peptides, collected after COVID-19 vaccination. Every receptor here comes from a human donor who received a COVID-19 vaccine. Both conserved end residues are part of each CDR3.

j_gene	v_gene	CDR3aa
TRBJ1-1	TRBV29-1	CSVVRDSYEAFF
TRBJ2-3	TRBV30	CAWSDLVGGRTDTQYF
TRBJ1-3	TRBV4-3	CASSQDLASSGNTIYF
TRBJ1-2	TRBV28	CASSPSGTVLSYGYTF
TRBJ2-1	TRBV7-2	CASSKAISSYNEQFF
TRBJ1-4	TRBV6-5	CASSRTHNEKLFF
TRBJ1-6	TRBV6-2/TRBV6-3	CASSSPVRQLNSPLHF
TRBJ1-5	TRBV18	CASSPDPPRGNQPQHF
TRBJ1-2	TRBV7-8	CASSSGTVVGYTF
TRBJ2-1	TRBV5-1	CASSPLSTSSYNEQFF
TRBJ2-2	TRBV18	CASSPTQGLAGSYTGELFF
TRBJ2-6	TRBV12-3/TRBV12-4	CASSFAGANVLTF
TRBJ1-6	TRBV28	CASITGNPPLHF
TRBJ2-3	TRBV7-3	CASSLGEHGTQYF
TRBJ1-2	TRBV7-2	CASSLVKGVGGYTF
TRBJ2-5	TRBV6-6	CASSPGTSGGESQYF